The 21 T cell receptor beta chains below come from one sample, sequenced in a study of blood T cell repertoires in COVID-19. Using immunoSEQ multiplex PCR, the repertoire was profiled, and TCRdb retains in-frame clones only, with some absent. The data hold over 150,000 clones, with approximately 90% observed a single time. Sequencing used peripheral blood. The receptors here all came from a man aged 25 to 40 with acute or convalescent COVID-19.

J is TRBJ1-3 and V is TRBV11-2; D unresolved. V gave up 1 base and J gave up 0 bases, with 7 bases separating them. The CDR3 runs 15 residues. Germline lookup yields CDR1 SGHAT and CDR2 FQNNGV. The DNA for the CDR3 is TGTGCCAGCAGCTTAGCTATCCGCTCTGGAAACACCATATATTTT. Amino acid sequence: CASSLAIRSGNTIYF.

As for this clone: Other DNA variants within this sample encode the same CDR3. The genes are TRBV28 and TRBJ1-4; D is ambiguous. Per germline, CDR1 MDHEN and CDR2 SYDVKM. The CDR3 runs to 13 residues. Trimming left V 6 bases short and J 6 bases short, with 11 bases between. The chain's CDR3 is CASRTGGHEKLFF. The DNA of the CDR3 is TGTGCCAGCAGGACTGGTGGTCATGAAAAACTGTTTTTT.

The DNA for the CDR3 is TGTGCCAGCAGTTTACCCGGGACTAGCGGGAATATGTTCACAGATACGCAGTATTTT. Amino acid sequence: CASSLPGTSGNMFTDTQYF. The J gene is TRBJ2-3, the V gene TRBV28, with TRBD2 matching over 13 bases. The CDR3 is 19 amino acids. Germline V gives CDR1 MDHEN, CDR2 SYDVKM. After removal of 2 bases from V and 2 bases from J, the junction contained 10 bases not matched to a gene.

The genes are TRBV24-1 and TRBJ2-1, with TRBD1 matching over 11 bases. The CDR3 runs 15 residues. Germline CDR1 reads KGHDR; CDR2 reads SFDVKD. V trimming: 4 bases; J trimming: 5 bases; junction bases outside the gene matches: 3. The chain's CDR3 is CATSDPGQGDNEQFF. The CDR3 nucleotides are TGTGCCACCAGTGACCCGGGACAGGGGGACAATGAGCAGTTCTTC.

The chain joins TRBV12-3 or TRBV12-4 to TRBJ2-7, with no clear D. CDR3 size: 11 residues. V lost 6 bases and J 7 bases, leaving 10 bases between the germline ends. CDR3 residues: CASSSRLEQYF. As DNA, the CDR3 is TGTGCCAGCAGCTCGAGACTGGAGCAGTACTTC.

The V gene is TRBV18, the J gene TRBJ1-1; the D gene is possibly TRBD1 (6 bases). CDR3 size: 13 residues. In germline, CDR1 is KGHSH, CDR2 LQKENI. The V end lost 6 bases, the J end lost 5 bases, and 13 bases lay between the germline ends. CDR3 nucleotide sequence: TGTGCCAGCTCGCAACAGGGTGAGACTGAAGCTTTCTTT. Its protein is CASSQQGETEAFF.

In nucleotides, the CDR3 is TGTGCCAGCAGACGAAGGGGGAATGGGGAAAAACTGTTTTTT. Protein: CASRRRGNGEKLFF. The rearrangement joins TRBV27 to TRBJ1-4; maybe TRBD1 (6 bases). CDR1 MNHEY and CDR2 SMNVEV come from the germline V gene (reference sequence). V was cut by 6 bases and J by 8 bases, with 16 bases left in between. CDR3 size: 14 residues. Full variable domain (outside the CDR3, taken from reference TRBV27 and TRBJ1-4): EAQVTQNPRYLITVTGKKLTVTCSQNMNHEYMSWYRQDPGLGLRQIYYSMNVEVTDKGDVPEGYKVSRKEKRNFPLILESPSPNQTSLYFCASRRRGNGEKLFFGSGTQLSVL.

The chain links TRBV7-2 to TRBJ1-5, with D hard to call. V was cut by 5 bases and J by 5 bases, with 7 bases left in between. Germline assignment: CDR1 SGHTA and CDR2 FQGNSA. This CDR3 has 12 amino acids. CDR3 region: CASSHGDQPQHF. CDR3 bases: TGTGCCAGCAGCCACGGAGATCAGCCCCAGCATTTT.

V and J are TRBV6-5 and TRBJ2-7; D gene unclear. Germline V CDR1 and CDR2: MNHEY, SVGAGI. The CDR3 runs to 14 residues. The ends were cut back, 9 bases at V and 2 bases at J, with 17 bases in the middle. CDR3 sequence reads: CASGKTRLTYEQYF. In DNA form, the CDR3 reads TGTGCCAGTGGAAAGACCAGGCTTACCTACGAGCAGTACTTC.

V is TRBV6-5 and J is TRBJ1-2, with D perhaps TRBD1 (5 bases). This CDR3 has 13 amino acids. Between the trimmed V and J ends, which lost 7 bases and 12 bases, there was a span of 21 bases. Germline lookup yields CDR1 MNHEY and CDR2 SVGAGI. The CDR3 DNA sequence: TGTGCCAGCACCGGGACGGGCCGGGGGGTAGACACCTTC. Encoded protein: CASTGTGRGVDTF.

This chain links TRBV7-6 with TRBJ2-7, with TRBD1 matching 7 bases. The trim removed 1 base at V and 7 bases at J, leaving 4 bases unmatched. This CDR3 is built from 13 residues. CDR1 SGHVS and CDR2 FNYEAQ come from the germline V gene. CDR3 coding DNA: TGTGCCAGCAGCTTAGGACAGGGATGGGAGCAGTACTTC. Its protein is CASSLGQGWEQYF.

This sequence joins TRBV19 and TRBJ2-1; 8 positions agree with TRBD2. CDR3 size: 13 residues. Per germline, CDR1 LNHDA and CDR2 SQIVND (reference sequence). V shed 10 bases and J 8 bases; nucleotides not matched to a gene: 10. CDR3 in amino acids: CATRRSGGYEQFF. The CDR3 coding sequence is TGTGCCACCCGGCGGAGCGGGGGTTATGAGCAGTTCTTC.

About this clone: One end of the junction fails to match germline, which may point to a read error. The same CDR3 arises from other DNA sequences in this sample as well. V gene TRBV18 combines with J gene TRBJ1-6; the D is unclear. Germline-derived CDR1 and CDR2 are KGHSH and LQKENI. The CDR3 has 16 residues. The CDR3 DNA is TGTGCCAGCTCGCAACACGAAGGAGCGGATAATTCGCCCCTCCACTTT. As protein: CASSQHEGADNSPLHF.

This chain uses TRBV30 with TRBJ1-6; D is perhaps TRBD1 (5 bases). Germline V CDR1 and CDR2: GTSNPN, SVGIG (reference sequence). The CDR3 has 14 amino acids. Trimming removed 1 base from V and 7 bases from J, with 11 bases in between. This CDR3 reads CAWSGGRPNSPLHF. The CDR3 DNA follows: TGTGCCTGGAGTGGGGGCAGACCCAATTCACCCCTCCACTTT.

This clone appeared a single time. The V and J genes are TRBV9 and TRBJ2-2; D not resolved. This CDR3 is built from 18 residues. V lost 4 bases and J lost 2, with 21 bases in between. Germline V CDR1 and CDR2: SGDLS, YYNGEE. The CDR3 region is CASSPKPSGVLNTGELFF. The CDR3 DNA follows: TGTGCCAGCAGCCCTAAACCCTCAGGTGTCCTTAACACCGGGGAGCTGTTTTTT.

The chain is built from TRBV6-2 or TRBV6-3 and TRBJ2-1; 14 bases agree with TRBD2. Germline assignment: CDR1 MNHEY and CDR2 SVGEGT. The CDR3 length is 18 residues. V lost 1 base and J lost 4; bases outside the gene matches: 6. CDR3: CASSYLGLAGVLYNEQFF. The CDR3 coding sequence is TGTGCCAGCAGTTACTTGGGACTAGCGGGAGTATTGTACAATGAGCAGTTCTTC.

V gene TRBV29-1 combines with J gene TRBJ2-6; tentatively, D is TRBD1 (5 bases). The germline V gene encodes CDR1 SQVTM and CDR2 ANQGSEA. The CDR3 is made up of 16 amino acids. Trimming cost V 3 bases and J 4 bases, with 16 bases left between them. Here the CDR3 DNA reads TGCAGCGTTGATGCCAGGGAAGGAGCGGGGGCCAACGTCCTGACTTTC. This translates into CSVDAREGAGANVLTF.

V and J are TRBV6-5 and TRBJ2-7; D gene unclear. This CDR3 has 13 residues. Between the trimmed V and J ends, which lost 2 bases and 2 bases, there was a span of 7 bases. Germline V lookup: CDR1 MNHEY, CDR2 SVGAGI. The CDR3 spells CASSYVGTYEQYF. The CDR3 DNA reads TGTGCCAGCAGTTACGTGGGCACCTACGAGCAGTACTTC.

This sequence joins TRBV4-1 and TRBJ2-7; 8 bases fit TRBD1. Unmatched junction bases numbered 7, after V lost 3 bases and J lost 0 bases. The CDR3 is 16 amino acids. Germline V gene sequence: CDR1 MGHRA, CDR2 YSYEKL. CDR3 sequence (DNA): TGCGCCAGCAGCCATTTCTCGGGACAGGACTCCTACGAGCAGTACTTC. This translates into CASSHFSGQDSYEQYF.

Worth noting for this clone: Because the CDR3 is missing its conserved closing phenylalanine or tryptophan, this is likely a read error. No DNA is shown, since the ends of the CDR3 on it are uncertain; the CDR3 is the one TCRdb lists. The chain couples TRBV7-3 to TRBJ1-3; TRBD1, the table's D call, lacks a check against the DNA. The CDR3 has 13 residues if both end residues are counted. From germline, CDR1 is SGHTA and CDR2 FQGTGA. The CDR3 loop is CASSPRQGKEWDL.

The chain is built from TRBV5-1 and TRBJ2-7; TRBD1 agrees at 11 bases. The CDR3 is made up of 15 amino acids. In germline, CDR1 is SGHRS, CDR2 YFSETQ. Trimming cost V 3 bases and J 2 bases; bases outside gene matches: 4. CDR3 coding DNA: TGCGCCAGCAGCTCGGGACAGGGGGGCGCCTACGAGCAGTACTTC. Its protein product is CASSSGQGGAYEQYF.